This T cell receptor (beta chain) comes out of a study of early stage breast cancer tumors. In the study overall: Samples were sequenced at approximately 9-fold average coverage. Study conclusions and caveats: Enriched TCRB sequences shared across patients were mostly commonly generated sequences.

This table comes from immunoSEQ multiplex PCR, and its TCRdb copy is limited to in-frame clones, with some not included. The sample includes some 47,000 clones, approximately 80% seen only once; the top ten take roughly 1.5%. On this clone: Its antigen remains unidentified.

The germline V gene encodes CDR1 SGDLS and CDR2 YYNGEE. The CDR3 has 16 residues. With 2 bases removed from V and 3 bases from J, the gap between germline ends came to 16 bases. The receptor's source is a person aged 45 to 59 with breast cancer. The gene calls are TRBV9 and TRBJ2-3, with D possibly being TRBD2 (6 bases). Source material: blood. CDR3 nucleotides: TGTGCCAGCAGCGTTGGGTCCGGGAGCGTGACAGATACGCAGTATTTT. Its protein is CASSVGSGSVTDTQYF.